This paragraph reports one T cell receptor beta chain. This clone was counted a few times. The target of this receptor is not known. Base qualities are missing; no much larger clone stands one base away. In total, about 650 healthy bone marrow donors made up the cohort. All cohort members were sampled while nominally healthy, although unrecorded immune exposures were likely present. The donor tested CMV seropositive, placing the donor among the roughly 300 seropositive members of the cohort. Each donor provided a peripheral blood sample, and peripheral blood mononuclear cells were used for TCR beta sequencing. Genomic DNA extraction from the blood cell samples was performed with the Qiagen DNeasy Blood Extraction Kit. Via the germline V gene (reference sequence), CDR1 is SEHNR and CDR2 FQNEAQ. Between the V and J ends, shortened by 5 bases and 2 bases respectively, the junction contains 10 bases. The CDR3 covers 13 residues, taking in both the cysteine and the phenylalanine. Here the CDR3 DNA is all that survives: 39 bases in frame from base 1.

The data were obtained in a study of cytomegalovirus exposure and HLA in healthy donors (TCRdb year 2017). Some background on the complete study: In an earlier analysis of 450 to 750 of the donors, about 270 Gb of sequence data and 90 million to 120 million unique TCR beta sequences from 180 million or so T cells were reported. About 280 gigabases of sequencing data and about 92 million unique TCR sequences made up an early release that covered several hundred HLA-typed donors. Among the roughly 400 genotyped donors, around 79% belonged to the genetic ancestry cluster associated with self-reported Caucasian donors. The aim of the study was to test whether cataloging public T cell receptors could identify signatures of past pathogen exposure. Using immunosequencing, the study profiled T cell repertoires from 640 or so subjects and related those repertoires to cytomegalovirus serostatus. Besides the first cohort of 500 to 700 subjects, a separate validation cohort made up of roughly 130 different subjects was used. The study combined high-throughput TCR immunosequencing, statistical association of individual TCRs with disease status, and machine learning to predict cytomegalovirus infection status. To study patterns of TCR occurrence, a later analysis re-analyzed previously published TCR beta repertoires from around 660 donors and added high-resolution HLA genotyping. Rather than using new phenotypic data, the later analysis identified candidate immune exposures from TCR beta sequences and from how often those sequences occurred across donors. An earlier analysis of 587 of the donors used high-throughput TCR beta sequencing to judge whether each TCR beta V gene segment behaved as functional or pseudogenic. Donor age, sex, ethnicity and CMV serostatus were compiled alongside the repertoire data. In a later genetic analysis, genome-wide SNP genotypes for 398 of the 666 donors were used, and that subset was treated as a discovery cohort. Every repertoire in the discovery cohort had been generated on one and the same sequencing platform. Class I and class II HLA loci were covered by the typing at four-digit resolution. Typing coverage varied by locus: 629-630 donors for A, B, C, DRB1 and DQB1; approximately 560 for DQA1; over 600 for DPA1; 400 to 480 for DPB1. Five DR-DQ haplotypes were treated as single units for association and clustering because of strong linkage in the cohort. Across approximately 400 genotyped donors of the cohort, an average of roughly 250,000 unique TCR beta nucleotide sequences per donor were sequenced, and roughly 18% of those sequences were non-productive.

The full study reports these points: When HLA alleles, especially DR and DQ, strongly co-occurred, attributing TCR associations to individual alleles was difficult. In an earlier analysis of roughly 500 of the donors, most TCR beta V segments appeared in productive rearrangements about 87% or about 30% of the time, broadly matching IMGT annotations. The study listed over 150 TCR beta chains as associated with cytomegalovirus. In a later analysis, TCR association rates were found to vary across HLA loci, with the most associated TCRs seen for DRB1 alleles and the fewest for HLA-C alleles. An association between a missense DCLRE1C variant and V-gene and J-gene trimming of TCR beta chains was found in a later genetic analysis and replicated in an independent cohort. Because some donors lacked HLA typing at each locus, the association tests relied only on the typed subset. Only TCR beta chains were sequenced in this cohort, and the absence of alpha or paired-chain data limited detectable features. A few of the identified cytomegalovirus-associated TCR beta chains were confirmed in vitro to be specific for cytomegalovirus antigens. In a later analysis, HLA-associated TCR beta chains showed more clonal expansion and lower generation probabilities than non-associated chains that were equally common. Some IMGT-functional V segments, including TRBV6-2 and TRBV6-3, could not be distinguished by the 87-base-pair reads and were therefore excluded. A further reported finding was that TCR beta sequences accurately predicted the HLA-A and HLA-B alleles for most subjects in the first cohort. Compared with the roughly 600-donor mean, donors in an Asian-associated ancestry cluster had fewer N-insertions in productive TCRs, according to a later genetic analysis. Specific HLA alleles were associated with 16,951 TCR beta sequences at a false discovery rate of 0.05 in a later analysis. Most TCR sequences were observed very rarely across donors, whereas some public TCRs were present in many individuals. According to a later analysis, most CMV-associated TCR beta chains appeared to be HLA-restricted, and the HLA associations seemed to be driven largely by CMV exposure. Because counts were too low, roughly 17 rarely observed V segments, including chromosome 9 orphons, were left out of the earlier analysis of a few hundred of the donors. In a later analysis, several top co-occurrence clusters were reported to appear linked to parvovirus B19, influenza, CMV and Epstein-Barr virus. A group of highly shared sequence variants was considered likely to be a technical artifact of the sequencing pipeline. Sequencing depth was assumed to be roughly uniform across donors in the presence/absence analyses, though that assumption may not hold. The classifier was reported to diagnose cytomegalovirus status with high specificity and sensitivity in both the original and validation cohorts. It was suggested by the authors that the approach could potentially be generalized to other disease states and immunological phenotypes. Linkage disequilibrium might explain the correlated functional status among segregating V segments, but an unknown experimental factor could not be excluded. The only immune exposure information available for the cohort was CMV serostatus.

The library was prepared using the immunoSEQ multiplex PCR assay. The multiplex PCR relied on a mix of 60 forward primers for TCR Vbeta segments and 13 reverse primers for TCR Jbeta segments. The CDR3 region of rearranged TCR beta genes was amplified from genomic DNA with a multiplex PCR assay. On the Illumina HiSeq System, the amplified TCR beta libraries were sequenced as 87-base-pair reads. The study's own analysis went as follows. A later analysis tallied tens of millions of unique TCR beta chains across the 640 or so repertoires, and approximately 11 million of those chains were shared by two or more donors. Raw reads were error-corrected and collapsed into unique sequences with a nearest-neighbor algorithm that merged closely related sequences to remove PCR and sequencing errors. To assign V, D and J gene segments, CDR3 sequences were aligned to IMGT reference sequences. For a sequence to be retained, a match of at least six nucleotides was required to both a V gene segment and a J gene segment. Rearrangements were classified as productive when the CDR3 lacked stop codons and remained in frame with V and J, and all other rearrangements were classified as non-productive. Following IMGT convention, CDR3 was defined as the stretch from the second conserved V-encoded cysteine to the conserved J-encoded phenylalanine. The earlier analysis of about 640 of the donors excluded any sequence lacking an unambiguous match to a single V gene segment. An earlier analysis of several hundred of the donors called V segments functional above 56.7% productive rearrangements and segregating when the between-donor standard deviation exceeded 5%. A statistical classification framework was developed to diagnose cytomegalovirus status using the catalog of TCR beta chain sequences. V and J gene assignment, in a later analysis, came from comparing TCR nucleotide sequences with IMGT/GENE-DB human TR gene sequences. The TCRdist pipeline was used in a later analysis to assign CDR3 sequences and most-parsimonious VDJ recombination scenarios. In a later analysis, each TCR beta chain was defined by its CDR3 amino acid sequence together with its V-gene family, and reads without a unique V-gene family were excluded. A later analysis removed 592 highly shared, low-generation-probability nucleotide sequences to deal with suspected cross-contamination and a sequencing artifact. For each public chain, a later analysis derived a clonal expansion index from normalized ranks of inferred template counts within each repertoire. In a later analysis, generation probabilities were computed using a VDJ recombination model fitted to out-of-frame rearrangements, and the results were checked against IGoR. A later analysis scored TCR-TCR, TCR-HLA and TCR-CMV co-occurrence with hypergeometric tests, applying a repertoire-size bias correction to TCR pairs. To estimate false discovery rates, a later analysis permuted the HLA or CMV assignments 20 times. A later analysis grouped co-occurring TCRs with DBSCAN, adding TCRdist sequence similarity when clustering within HLA-allele-positive subsets. Co-occurrence clustering excluded repertoires with fewer than 30,000 or more than 120,000 public chains, plus five with anomalous nucleotide sharing. This immuneACCESS table, as held by TCRdb, lists in-frame sequences with V and J called but not all clones. Of the missing ones, under half trace to an unresolved V gene in checked studies; the others have no known cause. V, J and clone size reflect that table, while D and trimming were determined from the DNA. This sample gives over 150,000 clones in total; 70% to 75% of them show up just once. Of the sample, about 5% is held by the ten largest clones.

This clonotype was sampled from a man aged 25 to 45 in good health and CMV-seropositive. The chain is encoded by TRBV7-9 joined to TRBJ2-7; a tentative D call is TRBD1 (5 bases match). Sequencing was carried out using PBMCs. The CDR3 is CASSRQPPYEQYF. Here is the DNA: TGTGCCAGCAGCCGACAGCCTCCCTACGAGCAGTACTTC.